This T cell receptor beta chain was sequenced in a study of blood T cell repertoires in COVID-19. Assay: immunoSEQ multiplex PCR; the TCRdb copy retains only in-frame clones and omits some. The data hold some 490,000 clones, with 75% to 90% observed a single time. The source is a woman aged 60-75 years who had recovered from COVID-19. Sequencing used PBMCs or T cells enriched from blood (not recorded which).

The CDR3 reads CASSRPTGTFKTQYF. DNA of the CDR3: TGTGCCAGCAGCCGACCTACCGGGACATTCAAGACCCAGTACTTC. This rearrangement joins TRBV6-5 to TRBJ2-5, with a tentative D call TRBD1 (6 bases). Trimming removed 6 bases at V and 6 bases at J, with 20 bases between. Germline V gene sequence: CDR1 MNHEY, CDR2 SVGAGI. The CDR3 is 15 residues long.